This paragraph covers one T cell receptor beta chain sequence. PCR employed 60 Vbeta and 13 Jbeta primers. Only in-frame clones appear in the TCRdb table, and some are missing; sequencing was by immunoSEQ multiplex PCR. In the table there are some 250,000 clones, 82% of which are singletons. This entry is derived from a study of cytomegalovirus exposure and HLA in healthy donors. The V gene end was trimmed by 4 bases and the J gene end by 5 bases; junction bases not matched to a gene: 6. The CDR3 contains 16 residues. Germline loops: CDR1 LGHNA, CDR2 YNFKEQ. The chain joins TRBV4-2 to TRBJ2-1, with TRBD2 matching 12 bases. The clonotype was recovered from a middle-aged woman in good health and CMV-seropositive. Sequencing used PBMCs. In DNA form, the CDR3 reads TGTGCCAGCAGCCCAATACTAGCGGGAGGCCACAATGAGCAGTTCTTC. This translates into CASSPILAGGHNEQFF.